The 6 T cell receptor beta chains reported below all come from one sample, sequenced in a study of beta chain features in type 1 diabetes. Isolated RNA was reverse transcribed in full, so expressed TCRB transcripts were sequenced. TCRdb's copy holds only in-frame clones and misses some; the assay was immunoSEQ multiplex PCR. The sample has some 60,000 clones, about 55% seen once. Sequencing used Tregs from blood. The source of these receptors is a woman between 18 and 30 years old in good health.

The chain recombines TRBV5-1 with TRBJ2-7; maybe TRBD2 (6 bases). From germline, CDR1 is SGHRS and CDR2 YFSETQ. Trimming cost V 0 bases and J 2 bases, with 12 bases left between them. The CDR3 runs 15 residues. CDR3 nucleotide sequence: TGCGCCAGCAGCTTGGGGAGGGACCCCACCTACGAGCAGTACTTC. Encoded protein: CASSLGRDPTYEQYF.

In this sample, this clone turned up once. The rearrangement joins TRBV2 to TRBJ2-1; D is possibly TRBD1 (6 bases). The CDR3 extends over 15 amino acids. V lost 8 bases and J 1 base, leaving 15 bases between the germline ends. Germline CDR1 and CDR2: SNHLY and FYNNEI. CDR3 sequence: CASRPLGASYNEQFF. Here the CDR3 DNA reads TGTGCCAGCCGGCCGTTGGGGGCATCCTACAATGAGCAGTTCTTC.

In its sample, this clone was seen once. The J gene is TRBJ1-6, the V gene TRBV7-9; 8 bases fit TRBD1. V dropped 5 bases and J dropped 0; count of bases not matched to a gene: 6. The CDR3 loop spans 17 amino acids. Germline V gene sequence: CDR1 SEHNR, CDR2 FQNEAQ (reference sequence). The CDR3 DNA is TGTGCCAGCAGCATGGGACAGGCGTCCTCCTATAATTCACCCCTCCACTTT. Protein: CASSMGQASSYNSPLHF.

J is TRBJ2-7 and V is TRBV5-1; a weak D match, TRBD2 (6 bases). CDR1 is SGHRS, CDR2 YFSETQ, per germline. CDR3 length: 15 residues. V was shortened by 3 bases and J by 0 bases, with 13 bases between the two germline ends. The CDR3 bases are TGCGCCAGCAGCTCGCGGGGCCAATTCTCCTACGAGCAGTACTTC. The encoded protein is CASSSRGQFSYEQYF.

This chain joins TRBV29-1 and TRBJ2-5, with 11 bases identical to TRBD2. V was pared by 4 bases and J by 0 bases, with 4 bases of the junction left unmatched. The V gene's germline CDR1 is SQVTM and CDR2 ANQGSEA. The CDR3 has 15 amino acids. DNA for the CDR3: TGCAGCGTTGTAACTAGCGGGAGTAACCAAGAGACCCAGTACTTC. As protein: CSVVTSGSNQETQYF.

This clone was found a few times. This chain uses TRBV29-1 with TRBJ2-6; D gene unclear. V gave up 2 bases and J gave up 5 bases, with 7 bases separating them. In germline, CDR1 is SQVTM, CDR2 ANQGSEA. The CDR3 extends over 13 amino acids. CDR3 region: CSVELARANVLTF. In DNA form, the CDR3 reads TGCAGCGTTGAACTGGCCCGGGCCAACGTCCTGACTTTC.